This T cell receptor beta chain was retrieved from a study of Graves' ophthalmopathy and Graves' hyperthyroidism. The CDR3 runs 15 residues. V was clipped by 10 bases and J by 1 base; unmatched bases: 8. The germline V gene has CDR1 WSHSY and CDR2 SAAADI. This clonotype was found many times. Amplification from RNA transcripts yielded the TCR beta CDR3 regions. Second-round multiplex PCR came after a first-round RT-PCR that employed HTBI primers. TCRdb re-called the multiplex PCR reads with MiXCR, one entry per CDR3 protein. Of under 350,000 distinct CDR3 sequences listed, roughly 15% were seen once; the top ten hold 9% to 15%.

The clonotype comes from an adult man with Graves' ophthalmopathy. The chain is built from TRBV10-2 and TRBJ2-2, with 8 bases fitting TRBD1. Sample: peripheral blood. The DNA of the CDR3 is TGCGCCACCACCCCTGGGACAGGGAACACCGGGGAGCTGTTTTTT. It is translated as CATTPGTGNTGELFF.